This record covers a single TCR beta chain. The CDR3 is 14 amino acids. Trimming shortened V by 5 bases and J by 7 bases, and 12 bases separated the two germline ends. Looked up from germline, CDR1 is SGHVS and CDR2 is FQNEAQ. The PCR used 60 Vbeta and 13 Jbeta primers. This table comes from immunoSEQ multiplex PCR, and its TCRdb copy is limited to in-frame clones, with some not included. The table has 150,000 to 200,000 clones, 65% to 85% seen once. The sample originates from a study of cytomegalovirus exposure and HLA in healthy donors. This sequence originates from a woman aged 45-59 years in good health and CMV-seropositive. The genes are TRBV7-8 and TRBJ1-6; weak D call: TRBD1 (5 bases). Sequenced input: PBMCs. In DNA form, the CDR3 reads TGTGCCAGCAGCAGGGTGGGGGGAAATTCACCCCTCCACTTT. Amino acids: CASSRVGGNSPLHF.